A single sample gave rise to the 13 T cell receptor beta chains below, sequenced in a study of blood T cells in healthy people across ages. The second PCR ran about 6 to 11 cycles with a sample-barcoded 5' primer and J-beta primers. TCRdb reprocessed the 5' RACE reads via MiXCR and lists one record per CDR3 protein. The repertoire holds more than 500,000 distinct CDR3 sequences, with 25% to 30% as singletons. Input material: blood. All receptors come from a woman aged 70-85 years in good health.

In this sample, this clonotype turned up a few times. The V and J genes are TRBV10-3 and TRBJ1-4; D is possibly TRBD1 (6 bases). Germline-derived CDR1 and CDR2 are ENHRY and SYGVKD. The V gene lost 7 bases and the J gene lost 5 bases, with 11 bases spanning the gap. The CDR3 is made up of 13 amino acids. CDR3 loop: CAITRDINEKLFF. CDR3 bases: TGTGCCATCACCAGGGACATAAATGAAAAACTGTTTTTT.

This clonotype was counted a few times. The CDR3: CASSVGGTYEQYF. The DNA for the CDR3 is TGTGCCAGCAGCGTCGGGGGTACCTACGAGCAGTACTTC. The V gene is TRBV9, the J gene TRBJ2-7, with D maybe TRBD2 (6 bases). Trimming removed 2 bases from V and 2 bases from J, with 8 bases in between. Germline-derived CDR1 and CDR2 are SGDLS and YYNGEE. The CDR3 length is 13 residues.

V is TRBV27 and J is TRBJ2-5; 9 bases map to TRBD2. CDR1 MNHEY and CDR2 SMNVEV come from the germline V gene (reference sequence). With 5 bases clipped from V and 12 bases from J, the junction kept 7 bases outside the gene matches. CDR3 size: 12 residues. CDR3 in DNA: TGTGCCAGCAGTCTCCTAGCGGGGAAAGAGTACTTC. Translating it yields CASSLLAGKEYF.

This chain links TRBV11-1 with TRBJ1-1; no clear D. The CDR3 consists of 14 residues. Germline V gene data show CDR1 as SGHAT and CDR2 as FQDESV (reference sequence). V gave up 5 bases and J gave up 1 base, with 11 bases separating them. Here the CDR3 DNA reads TGTGCCAGCAGCCGACATATAGGGAACACTGAAGCTTTCTTT. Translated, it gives CASSRHIGNTEAFF.

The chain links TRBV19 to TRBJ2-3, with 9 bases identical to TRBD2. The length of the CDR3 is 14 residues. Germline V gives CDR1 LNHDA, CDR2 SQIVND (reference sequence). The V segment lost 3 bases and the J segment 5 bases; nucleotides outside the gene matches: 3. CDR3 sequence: CASSIRGGGDTQYF. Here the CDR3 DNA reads TGTGCCAGTAGTATCCGCGGGGGGGGAGATACGCAGTATTTT. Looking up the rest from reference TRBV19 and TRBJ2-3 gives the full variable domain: DGGITQSPKYLFRKEGQNVTLSCEQNLNHDAMYWYRQDPGQGLRLIYYSQIVNDFQKGDIAEGYSVSREKKESFPLTVTSAQKNPTAFYLCASSIRGGGDTQYFGPGTRLTVL.

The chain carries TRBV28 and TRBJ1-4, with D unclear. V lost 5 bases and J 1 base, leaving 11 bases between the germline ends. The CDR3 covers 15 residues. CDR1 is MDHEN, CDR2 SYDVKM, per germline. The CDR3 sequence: CASSNPGRTNEKLFF. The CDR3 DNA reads TGTGCCAGCAGTAATCCTGGCAGAACTAATGAAAAACTGTTTTTT. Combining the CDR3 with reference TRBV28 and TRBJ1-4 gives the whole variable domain DVKVTQSSRYLVKRTGEKVFLECVQDMDHENMFWYRQDPGLGLRLIYFSYDVKMKEKGDIPEGYSVSREKKERFSLILESASTNQTSMYLCASSNPGRTNEKLFFGSGTQLSVL.

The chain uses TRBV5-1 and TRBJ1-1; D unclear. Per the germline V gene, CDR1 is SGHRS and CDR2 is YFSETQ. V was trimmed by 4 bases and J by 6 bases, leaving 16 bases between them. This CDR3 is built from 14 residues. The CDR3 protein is CASSPAGPEAEAFF. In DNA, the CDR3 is TGCGCCAGCAGCCCGGCCGGCCCCGAGGCTGAAGCTTTCTTT.

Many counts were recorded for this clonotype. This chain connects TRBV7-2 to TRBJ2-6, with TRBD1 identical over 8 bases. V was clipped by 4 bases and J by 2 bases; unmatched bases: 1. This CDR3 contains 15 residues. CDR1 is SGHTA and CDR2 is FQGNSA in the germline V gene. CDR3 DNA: TGTGCCAGCAGCTCAGGGGGCGCTGGGGCCAACGTCCTGACTTTC. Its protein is CASSSGGAGANVLTF.

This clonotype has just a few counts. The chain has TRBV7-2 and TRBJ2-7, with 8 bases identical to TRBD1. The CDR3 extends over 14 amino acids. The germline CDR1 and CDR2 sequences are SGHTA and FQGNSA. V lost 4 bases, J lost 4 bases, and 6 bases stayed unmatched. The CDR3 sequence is CASSSTGTGYEQYF. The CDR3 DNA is TGTGCCAGCAGCTCGACCGGGACAGGTTACGAGCAGTACTTC.

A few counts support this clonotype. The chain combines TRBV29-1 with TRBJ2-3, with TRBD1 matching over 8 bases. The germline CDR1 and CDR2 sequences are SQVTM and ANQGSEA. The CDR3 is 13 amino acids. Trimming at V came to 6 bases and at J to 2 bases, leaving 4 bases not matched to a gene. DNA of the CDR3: TGCAGCGTAGGGACAGGATTCACAGATACGCAGTATTTT. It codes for CSVGTGFTDTQYF.

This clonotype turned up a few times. The CDR3 here is CASSHRDQTYEQYF. In DNA, the CDR3 is TGTGCCAGCAGCCACCGGGACCAAACCTACGAGCAGTACTTC. The V gene is TRBV3-1, the J gene TRBJ2-7; D could derive from TRBD1 or TRBD2 (5 bases each). V was clipped by 3 bases and J by 2 bases, with 11 bases between them. There are 14 residues in the CDR3. Germline lookup yields CDR1 LGHDT and CDR2 YNNKEL (reference sequence).

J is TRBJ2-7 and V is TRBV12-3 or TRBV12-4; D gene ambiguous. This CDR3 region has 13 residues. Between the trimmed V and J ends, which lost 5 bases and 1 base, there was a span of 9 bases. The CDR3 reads CASSLSVSYEQYF. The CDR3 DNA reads TGTGCCAGCAGTCTTTCTGTGTCCTACGAGCAGTACTTC.

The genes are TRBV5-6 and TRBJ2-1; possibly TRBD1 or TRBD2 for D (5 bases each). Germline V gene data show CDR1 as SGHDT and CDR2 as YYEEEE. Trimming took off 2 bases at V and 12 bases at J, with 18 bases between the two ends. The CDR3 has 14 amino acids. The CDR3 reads CASSLDYKGRMQFF. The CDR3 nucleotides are TGTGCCAGCAGCTTAGACTATAAGGGACGGATGCAGTTCTTC.